This T cell receptor beta chain is drawn from a study of blood T cells in healthy people across ages. General observations from the study: Diversity figures derived from one million T cells were judged to underestimate the true value.

This clonotype was seen repeatedly, ten times or more. The antigen is unknown. Trimming stripped 6 bases from V and 0 bases from J, with 14 bases between. Germline-derived CDR1 and CDR2 are MNHEY and SMNVEV (reference sequence). The CDR3 spans 15 residues. Ten milliliters of peripheral blood were drawn from each donor. Combining a sample-barcoded 5' primer with a J-beta primer mix, a second PCR ran for about 7 to 11 cycles. TCRdb analysed the 5' RACE reads with MiXCR anew, one entry per CDR3 protein. The table lists approximately 820,000 distinct CDR3 sequences, under 45% of them singletons, with around 21% in the top ten.

The genes are TRBV27 and TRBJ1-2; D remains ambiguous. The receptor's source is a man in his 60s in good health. The sequenced sample consisted of blood. CDR3 in DNA: TGTGCCAGCAGCAGAATTGGACGGTCTAACTATGGCTACACCTTC. It is translated as CASSRIGRSNYGYTF.